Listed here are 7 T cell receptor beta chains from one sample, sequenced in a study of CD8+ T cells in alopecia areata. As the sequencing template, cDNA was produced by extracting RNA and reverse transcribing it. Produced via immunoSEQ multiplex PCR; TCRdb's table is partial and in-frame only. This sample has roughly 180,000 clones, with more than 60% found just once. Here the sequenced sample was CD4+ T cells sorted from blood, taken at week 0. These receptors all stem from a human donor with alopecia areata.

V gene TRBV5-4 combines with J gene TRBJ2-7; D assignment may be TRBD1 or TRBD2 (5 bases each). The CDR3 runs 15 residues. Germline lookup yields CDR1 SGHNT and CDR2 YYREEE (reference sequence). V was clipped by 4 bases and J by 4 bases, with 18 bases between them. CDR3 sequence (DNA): TGTGCCAGCAGCCAAGGGACCGGACCAAATTACGAGCAGTACTTC. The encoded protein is CASSQGTGPNYEQYF.

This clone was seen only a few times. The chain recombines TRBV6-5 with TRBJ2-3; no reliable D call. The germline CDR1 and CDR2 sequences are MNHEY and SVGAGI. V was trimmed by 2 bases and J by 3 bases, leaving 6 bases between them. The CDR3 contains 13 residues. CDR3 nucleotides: TGTGCCAGCAGTTACGCCATAACAGATACGCAGTATTTT. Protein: CASSYAITDTQYF.

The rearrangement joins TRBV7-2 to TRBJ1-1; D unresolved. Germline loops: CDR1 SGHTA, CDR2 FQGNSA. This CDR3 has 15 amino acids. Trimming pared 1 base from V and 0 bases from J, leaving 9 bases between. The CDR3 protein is CASSLDDVLNTEAFF. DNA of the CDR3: TGTGCCAGCAGCTTAGACGACGTTCTGAACACTGAAGCTTTCTTT.

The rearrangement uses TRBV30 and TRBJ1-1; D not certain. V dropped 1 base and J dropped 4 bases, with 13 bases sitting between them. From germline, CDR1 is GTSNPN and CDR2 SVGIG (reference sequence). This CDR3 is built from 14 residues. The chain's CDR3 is CAWSGTALGTEAFF. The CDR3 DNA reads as TGTGCCTGGAGTGGGACCGCGCTGGGCACTGAAGCTTTCTTT.

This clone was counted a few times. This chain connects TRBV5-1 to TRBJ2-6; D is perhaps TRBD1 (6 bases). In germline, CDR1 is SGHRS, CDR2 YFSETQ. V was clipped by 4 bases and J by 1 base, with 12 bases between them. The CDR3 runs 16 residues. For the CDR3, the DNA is TGCGCCAGCAGCCCTTTCCAGGGGTCTGGGGCCAACGTCCTGACTTTC. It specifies CASSPFQGSGANVLTF.

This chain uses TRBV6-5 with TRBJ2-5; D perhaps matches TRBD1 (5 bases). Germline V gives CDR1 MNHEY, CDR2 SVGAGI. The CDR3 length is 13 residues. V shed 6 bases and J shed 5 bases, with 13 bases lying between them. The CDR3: CASSSDSQETQYF. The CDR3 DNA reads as TGTGCCAGCAGCTCTGACAGTCAGGAGACCCAGTACTTC.

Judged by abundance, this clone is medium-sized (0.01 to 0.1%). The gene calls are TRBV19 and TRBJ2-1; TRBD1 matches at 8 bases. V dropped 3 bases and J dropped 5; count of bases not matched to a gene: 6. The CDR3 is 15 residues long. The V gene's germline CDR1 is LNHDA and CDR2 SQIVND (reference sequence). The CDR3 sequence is CASSIIDRGHNEQFF. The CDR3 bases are TGTGCCAGTAGTATTATTGACAGGGGCCACAATGAGCAGTTCTTC.